The 27 T cell receptor beta chains below were found in one sample sequenced in a study of T cell responses to AZD1222 COVID-19 vaccine. The method was immunoSEQ multiplex PCR; TCRdb's version includes in-frame clones alone and lacks a portion of them. This sample has 100,000 or so clones, with roughly 90% found just once. The specimen comprised peripheral blood, sampled on day 0 of AZD1222 vaccination. These receptors originate from an adult in good health.

V and J are TRBV29-1 and TRBJ2-7, with D perhaps TRBD1 (6 bases). The V gene's germline CDR1 is SQVTM and CDR2 ANQGSEA. The V and J ends lost 6 bases and 4 bases respectively, with 13 bases between them. The CDR3 sequence is 12 residues long. CDR3 bases: TGCAGCGTCTTATCCCAGGGGTACGAGCAGTACTTC. Translation: CSVLSQGYEQYF.

This chain uses TRBV5-1 with TRBJ1-5; 8 bases fit TRBD1. The germline V gene has CDR1 SGHRS and CDR2 YFSETQ. The V and J ends lost 4 bases and 3 bases, in that order; junction bases with no gene match: 3. The CDR3 totals 14 residues. CDR3 protein: CASSPTGVNQPQHF. The CDR3, as DNA: TGCGCCAGCAGCCCGACAGGGGTCAATCAGCCCCAGCATTTT.

The rearrangement joins TRBV7-9 to TRBJ2-7, with D possibly called TRBD1 or TRBD2 (5 bases each). The CDR3 spans 14 residues. Trimming stripped 2 bases from V and 3 bases from J, with 11 bases between. Germline V gives CDR1 SEHNR, CDR2 FQNEAQ (reference sequence). The CDR3 DNA sequence: TGTGCCAGCAGCTTAACGGGACCGTACTACGAGCAGTACTTC. Translation gives CASSLTGPYYEQYF.

The DNA of the CDR3 is TGTGCCAGCAATCCGCGACACCTAGGTGATCAGCCCCAGCATTTT. Amino acid sequence: CASNPRHLGDQPQHF. The chain combines TRBV28 with TRBJ1-5; D is ambiguous. Trimming removed 7 bases from V and 5 bases from J, with 18 bases in between. The CDR3 is 15 residues long. Germline V gene sequence: CDR1 MDHEN, CDR2 SYDVKM. Drawing the rest from reference TRBV28 and TRBJ1-5, the complete variable domain is DVKVTQSSRYLVKRTGEKVFLECVQDMDHENMFWYRQDPGLGLRLIYFSYDVKMKEKGDIPEGYSVSREKKERFSLILESASTNQTSMYLCASNPRHLGDQPQHFGDGTRLSIL.

V and J are TRBV3-1 (or the pseudogene TRBV3-2) and TRBJ2-7, with 7 bases that match TRBD1. This CDR3 spans 14 amino acids. Germline values: CDR1 LGHDT, CDR2 YNNKEL (reference sequence). V was pared by 4 bases and J by 5 bases, with 8 bases of the junction left unmatched. For the CDR3, the DNA is TGTGCCAGCAGCCCCGCGACAGGGCCTAACGAGCAGTACTTC. It encodes CASSPATGPNEQYF.

Only one count was recorded for this clone. The chain carries TRBV19 and TRBJ1-2; possible D gene TRBD1, 5 bases. Between the trimmed V and J ends, which lost 1 base and 8 bases, there was a span of 5 bases. This CDR3 comprises 11 residues. Per germline, CDR1 LNHDA and CDR2 SQIVND (reference sequence). The CDR3 sequence is CASSIGGGYTF. The CDR3 DNA reads TGTGCCAGTAGTATAGGGGGCGGCTACACCTTC.

The gene calls are TRBV6-1 and TRBJ1-1, with D perhaps TRBD1 (6 bases). Between the trimmed V and J ends, which lost 0 bases and 0 bases, there was a span of 8 bases. The CDR3 totals 15 residues. Germline values: CDR1 MNHNS, CDR2 SASEGT. The CDR3 reads CASSEAGGLNTEAFF. CDR3 nucleotide sequence: TGTGCCAGCAGTGAAGCAGGGGGGCTGAACACTGAAGCTTTCTTT.

V is TRBV2 and J is TRBJ1-5, with D possibly being TRBD1 (5 bases). Germline V gene data show CDR1 as SNHLY and CDR2 as FYNNEI. The CDR3 has 14 amino acids. Trimming took 4 bases from V and 2 from J, leaving 9 bases between them. CDR3 nucleotides: TGTGCCAGCAGTGGTACGGGGGGCAATCAGCCCCAGCATTTT. Translation gives CASSGTGGNQPQHF.

This clone was picked up one time. The CDR3 is CASSLSGMQFF. CDR3 DNA: TGTGCCAGCAGTCTAAGCGGGATGCAGTTCTTC. The V gene is TRBV12-3 or TRBV12-4, the J gene TRBJ2-1, with 7 bases that match TRBD2. V was pared by 5 bases and J by 12 bases, with 4 bases of the junction left unmatched. CDR3 length equals 11 residues.

This clone was counted only a few times. The chain carries TRBV13 and TRBJ2-1; D perhaps matches TRBD2 (7 bases). Germline V gene sequence: CDR1 PRHDT, CDR2 FYEKMQ (reference sequence). CDR3 length: 20 amino acids. The V end was cut by 4 bases, the J end by 5 bases, with 30 bases between. Here the CDR3 reads CASSSRVGGRGGFGNNEQFF. The CDR3 DNA sequence: TGTGCCAGCAGCTCCCGGGTTGGGGGGCGCGGGGGTTTTGGGAACAATGAGCAGTTCTTC.

The CDR3 loop reads CASSLGTGYSPLHF. DNA for the CDR3: TGTGCCAGCAGTTTAGGGACAGGGTATTCACCCCTCCACTTT. The V and J genes are TRBV28 and TRBJ1-6; 9 bases match TRBD1. The trim removed 2 bases at V and 8 bases at J, leaving 1 base unmatched. The CDR3 extends over 14 amino acids. CDR1 and CDR2 from the germline V gene are MDHEN and SYDVKM.

The chain uses TRBV28 and TRBJ2-5; D tentatively reads TRBD1 or TRBD2 (6 bases each). Deletions cut 5 bases from V and 5 bases from J, with 18 bases between. This CDR3 has 15 residues. In germline, CDR1 is MDHEN, CDR2 SYDVKM. CDR3 in amino acids: CASSPTSERGETQYF. CDR3 nucleotides: TGTGCCAGCAGTCCGACTAGTGAGAGGGGGGAGACCCAGTACTTC.

J is TRBJ1-5 and V is TRBV2; the D is unclear. Trimming removed 3 bases at V and 4 bases at J, with 7 bases between. In germline, CDR1 is SNHLY, CDR2 FYNNEI. This CDR3 spans 13 amino acids. The CDR3 sequence is CASSDLRNQPQHF. The CDR3, as DNA: TGTGCCAGCAGTGATTTGCGGAATCAGCCCCAGCATTTT.

The chain couples TRBV20-1 to TRBJ2-2; maybe TRBD1 (6 bases). There are 15 residues in the CDR3. V was trimmed by 3 bases and J by 4 bases, leaving 15 bases between them. From germline, CDR1 is DFQATT and CDR2 SNEGSKA (reference sequence). The CDR3 loop is CSASPPQGLTGELFF. CDR3 sequence (DNA): TGCAGTGCTAGTCCCCCTCAGGGGCTCACCGGGGAGCTGTTTTTT.

This clone occurred many times. The V call is TRBV28, the J call TRBJ1-3; D may be TRBD1 (6 bases). The CDR3 is made up of 15 amino acids. CDR1 and CDR2 from the germline V gene are MDHEN and SYDVKM. V was shortened by 2 bases and J by 5 bases, with 13 bases between the two germline ends. The CDR3 protein is CASSLQSGARNTIYF. The CDR3 bases are TGTGCCAGCAGTTTACAGTCAGGGGCTAGAAACACCATATATTTT.

The chain employs TRBV19 and TRBJ2-1, with 9 bases identical to TRBD1. The CDR3 is 17 residues long. The V and J ends lost 7 bases and 6 bases, in that order; junction bases with no gene match: 16. Per germline, CDR1 LNHDA and CDR2 SQIVND (reference sequence). The CDR3 spells CASTSSGGTGIPNEQFF. In DNA form, the CDR3 reads TGTGCCAGTACCTCCTCGGGCGGGACAGGGATCCCCAATGAGCAGTTCTTC. The whole variable domain, remainder taken from reference TRBV19 and TRBJ2-1, is DGGITQSPKYLFRKEGQNVTLSCEQNLNHDAMYWYRQDPGQGLRLIYYSQIVNDFQKGDIAEGYSVSREKKESFPLTVTSAQKNPTAFYLCASTSSGGTGIPNEQFFGPGTRLTVL.

J is TRBJ2-5 and V is TRBV6-6; 10 nucleotides match TRBD1. This CDR3 has 14 residues. CDR1 is MNHNY, CDR2 SVGAGI, per germline (reference sequence). Unmatched junction bases numbered 5, after V lost 5 bases and J lost 5 bases. The CDR3 nucleotides read TGTGCCAGCAGTACGGGACAGGGGAGGGAGACCCAGTACTTC. It encodes CASSTGQGRETQYF.

Notes on this clone: The sample contains more than one DNA sequence encoding this CDR3. The chain is built from TRBV30 and TRBJ1-5; D uncertain. Looked up from germline, CDR1 is GTSNPN and CDR2 is SVGIG (reference sequence). The CDR3 spans 12 residues. V lost 0 bases to trimming and J lost 7 bases, with 7 bases between them. The CDR3, as DNA: TGTGCCTGGAGTGTACTTGGGCAGCCCCAGCATTTT. It translates to CAWSVLGQPQHF.

As DNA, the CDR3 is TGTGCCACCGCGGCAGCTGGGGCCAACGTCCTGACTTTC. It encodes CATAAAGANVLTF. The rearrangement joins TRBV11-1 to TRBJ2-6; the D is unclear. This CDR3 has 13 amino acids. Germline CDR1 is SGHAT and CDR2 is FQDESV (reference sequence). V was shortened by 10 bases and J by 2 bases, with 9 bases between the two germline ends.

J is TRBJ2-3 and V is TRBV7-6, with TRBD2 matching over 7 bases. The germline gives CDR1 SGHVS, CDR2 FNYEAQ. The V segment lost 1 base and the J segment 8 bases; nucleotides outside the gene matches: 9. The CDR3 has 15 residues. The CDR3 nucleotides read TGTGCCAGCAGCTTAGATGCGGGAGTTAGTCGTACGCAGTATTTT. Its translation: CASSLDAGVSRTQYF.

The J gene is TRBJ2-1, the V gene TRBV4-1; 7 bases align to TRBD1. The V gene's germline CDR1 is MGHRA and CDR2 YSYEKL. This CDR3 comprises 17 residues. With V trimmed by 3 bases and J by 8 bases, 16 bases remained unmatched. The CDR3 nucleotides read TGCGCCAGCAGCCAGATACAGGGGACGGTGAGTTACCATGAGCAGTTCTTC. Its protein product is CASSQIQGTVSYHEQFF.

This rearrangement joins TRBV18 to TRBJ2-1; perhaps TRBD2 as D (6 bases). Trimming left V 5 bases short and J 9 bases short, with 14 bases between. The germline gives CDR1 KGHSH, CDR2 LQKENI. This CDR3 has 13 amino acids. The CDR3 region is CASSSEGLSEQFF. The CDR3 nucleotides are TGTGCCAGCTCATCGGAGGGCCTGAGTGAGCAGTTCTTC.

The gene calls are TRBV2 and TRBJ2-3, with TRBD2 matching 7 bases. Losses at the gene ends were 10 bases for V and 8 bases for J; bases not matched to a gene: 12. The V gene's germline CDR1 is SNHLY and CDR2 FYNNEI. The CDR3 length is 13 residues. The CDR3 sequence: CANRLADQGTQYF. CDR3 nucleotides: TGTGCCAATAGACTAGCAGATCAGGGTACGCAGTATTTT.

This clone was recorded only once. The gene calls are TRBV3-1 (or the pseudogene TRBV3-2) and TRBJ2-1; 13 bases align to TRBD2. V lost 1 base to trimming and J lost 10 bases; unmatched junction nucleotides: 4. This CDR3 is built from 15 residues. The germline V gene has CDR1 LGHDT and CDR2 YNNKEL (reference sequence). CDR3 coding DNA: TGTGCCAGCAGCCAAGGGACTAGCGGGAGCAGCGAGCAGTTCTTC. This gives the protein CASSQGTSGSSEQFF.

J is TRBJ1-1 and V is TRBV28; D remains ambiguous. CDR3 length: 14 residues. V shed 2 bases and J shed 0 bases, with 7 bases lying between them. CDR1 is MDHEN, CDR2 SYDVKM, per germline. The CDR3 protein is CASSLQFMNTEAFF. The CDR3 nucleotides read TGTGCCAGCAGTTTACAGTTCATGAACACTGAAGCTTTCTTT.

V usage is TRBV30 and J usage is TRBJ2-5, with 11 bases lining up with TRBD2. There are 13 residues in the CDR3. CDR1 and CDR2 (germline): GTSNPN, SVGIG (reference sequence). V dropped 7 bases and J dropped 5; count of bases not matched to a gene: 6. In DNA, the CDR3 is TGTGCCTTGCGACTAGCGGGACTGGAGACCCAGTACTTC. As protein: CALRLAGLETQYF. Supplemented by reference TRBV30 and TRBJ2-5, the full variable domain reads SQTIHQWPATLVQPVGSPLSLECTVEGTSNPNLYWYRQAAGRGLQLLFYSVGIGQISSEVPQNLSASRPQDRQFILSSKKLLLSDSGFYLCALRLAGLETQYFGPGTRLLVL.

This sequence joins TRBV6-1 and TRBJ2-7; D is perhaps TRBD2 (7 bases). Germline V gene sequence: CDR1 MNHNS, CDR2 SASEGT. Trimming took off 1 base at V and 3 bases at J, with 22 bases between the two ends. This CDR3 spans 18 amino acids. In nucleotides, the CDR3 is TGTGCCAGCAGTGAAGGGGAAGTGTGGGGGGGCGACAGCTACGAGCAGTACTTC. Amino acids: CASSEGEVWGGDSYEQYF.